The clone carrying this T cell receptor (beta chain) was picked up many times. Its antigen is not identified. The CDR3 has 15 amino acids. In germline, CDR1 is MNHEY, CDR2 SVGAGI. V was trimmed by 2 bases and J by 8 bases, leaving 16 bases between them. This specimen comes from a study of T cells in Graves' hyperthyroidism and ophthalmopathy. Background on the study: Peripheral blood specimens were obtained at initial diagnosis, prior to any treatment.

Reasons for excluding patients were uncontrolled infection, other autoimmune disease, pregnancy or lactation. TCR beta CDR3 region amplification was performed from RNA transcripts. Carried out on the TCR CDR3, a first-round RT-PCR used the HTBI primer set. TCRdb analysed the multiplex PCR reads with MiXCR anew, one entry per CDR3 protein. There are hundreds of thousands of distinct CDR3 sequences in the sample; around 15% occur only once, and approximately 35% lies in the top ten. Study-wide results and caveats: Ophthalmopathy and stable hyperthyroidism were separated by a 13 V-J model.

Sequences were obtained from blood. V and J are TRBV6-5 and TRBJ2-1; a possible D gene is TRBD2 (6 bases). This clonotype was sampled from a woman in her 40s with Graves' ophthalmopathy. In nucleotides, the CDR3 is TGTGCCAGCAGTTACCTCGGGAGAATGGGGGATGAGCAGTTCTTC. Residues: CASSYLGRMGDEQFF.